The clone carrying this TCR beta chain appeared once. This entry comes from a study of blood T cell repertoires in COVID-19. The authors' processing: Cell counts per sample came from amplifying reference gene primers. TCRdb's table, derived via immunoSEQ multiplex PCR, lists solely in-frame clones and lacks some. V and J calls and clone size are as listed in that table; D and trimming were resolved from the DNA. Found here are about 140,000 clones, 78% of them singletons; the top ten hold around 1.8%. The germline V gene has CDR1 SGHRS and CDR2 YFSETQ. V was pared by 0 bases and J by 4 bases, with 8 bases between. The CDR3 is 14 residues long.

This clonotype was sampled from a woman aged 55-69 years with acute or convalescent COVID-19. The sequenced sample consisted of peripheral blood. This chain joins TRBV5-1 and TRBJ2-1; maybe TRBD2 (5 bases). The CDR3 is CASSLDGGYNEQFF. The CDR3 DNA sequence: TGCGCCAGCAGCTTGGATGGAGGTTACAATGAGCAGTTCTTC. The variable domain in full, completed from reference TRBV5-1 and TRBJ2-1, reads KAGVTQTPRYLIKTRGQQVTLSCSPISGHRSVSWYQQTPGQGLQFLFEYFSETQRNKGNFPGRFSGRQFSNSRSEMNVSTLELGDSALYLCASSLDGGYNEQFFGPGTRLTVL.